The rows below give T cell receptor beta chains drawn from one sample of a study of CD8 T cells in Susac syndrome. In TCRdb, the immunoSEQ multiplex PCR reads were re-called with MiXCR into one record per CDR3 protein. The sample carries approximately 260,000 distinct CDR3 sequences, less than 96% recorded once. Sequencing was carried out using CD4+ T cells from PBMCs. The receptors here all came from a human donor with Susac syndrome. The CDR3 runs from the conserved cysteine through the conserved F or W. The order of the fields is clone size, V gene, D gene, J gene, CDR3 protein, CDR3 DNA. The D gene is left open where the match is weak. Clone size is shown for a subset of rows, as once, few, many or a class of expanded clone.

abundance: -
v_gene: TRBV29-1
d_gene: TRBD2
j_gene: TRBJ2-7
CDR3aa: CSVVAGTNTAYEQYF
CDR3nt: TGCAGCGTTGTAGCGGGAACGAATACGGCCTACGAGCAGTACTTC

abundance: -
v_gene: TRBV29-1
d_gene: -
j_gene: TRBJ2-5
CDR3aa: CSVGTEEETQYF
CDR3nt: TGCAGCGTTGGGACGGAGGAAGAGACCCAGTACTTC

abundance: once
v_gene: TRBV20-1
d_gene: TRBD1
j_gene: TRBJ2-7
CDR3aa: CSANRDRGQGEQYF
CDR3nt: TGCAGTGCTAACCGGGACAGGGGGCAAGGCGAGCAGTACTTC

abundance: -
v_gene: TRBV30
d_gene: TRBD1
j_gene: TRBJ1-3
CDR3aa: CAWSGDSQTGNTIYF
CDR3nt: TGTGCCTGGAGTGGGGACAGCCAAACTGGAAACACCATATATTTT

abundance: -
v_gene: TRBV3-1
d_gene: TRBD1
j_gene: TRBJ1-5
CDR3aa: CASSQSQTGTGYDQPQHF
CDR3nt: TGTGCCAGCAGCCAAAGTCAAACCGGGACAGGGTATGACCAGCCCCAGCATTTT

abundance: -
v_gene: TRBV5-4
d_gene: -
j_gene: TRBJ2-6
CDR3aa: CATISREFLSGANVLTF
CDR3nt: TGTGCCACCATATCCAGAGAGTTTCTCTCTGGGGCCAACGTCCTGACTTTC

abundance: -
v_gene: TRBV7-2
d_gene: TRBD1
j_gene: TRBJ2-7
CDR3aa: CASSLRGQGWNEQYF
CDR3nt: TGTGCCAGCAGCTTGAGGGGGCAGGGGTGGAACGAGCAGTACTTC

abundance: -
v_gene: TRBV29-1
d_gene: -
j_gene: TRBJ2-7
CDR3aa: CSVIWGALEQYF
CDR3nt: TGCAGCGTTATCTGGGGGGCCCTCGAGCAGTACTTC

abundance: -
v_gene: TRBV7-6
d_gene: -
j_gene: TRBJ1-1
CDR3aa: CASSLSDGSLGEAFF
CDR3nt: TGTGCCAGCAGCTTATCCGACGGGTCCCTAGGGGAAGCTTTCTTT

abundance: -
v_gene: TRBV11-2
d_gene: -
j_gene: TRBJ1-3
CDR3aa: CASSLTYDDTIYF
CDR3nt: TGTGCCAGCAGCTTAACTTACGACGACACCATATATTTT

abundance: -
v_gene: TRBV3-1
d_gene: TRBD2
j_gene: TRBJ2-5
CDR3aa: CASSQPGLAGQETQYF
CDR3nt: TGTGCCAGCAGCCAACCCGGACTAGCGGGGCAAGAGACCCAGTACTTC

abundance: -
v_gene: TRBV7-7
d_gene: -
j_gene: TRBJ1-1
CDR3aa: CASSLRRNTEAFF
CDR3nt: TGTGCTAGCAGCTTACGACGGAACACTGAAGCTTTCTTT

abundance: -
v_gene: TRBV3-1
d_gene: -
j_gene: TRBJ1-3
CDR3aa: CASSRTASGNTIYF
CDR3nt: TGTGCCAGCAGCCGAACAGCCTCTGGAAACACCATATATTTT

abundance: -
v_gene: TRBV20-1
d_gene: TRBD1
j_gene: TRBJ2-1
CDR3aa: CSARLVTGGTNEQFF
CDR3nt: TGCAGTGCTAGATTGGTTACAGGGGGCACGAATGAGCAGTTCTTC

abundance: -
v_gene: TRBV6-5
d_gene: TRBD1
j_gene: TRBJ1-1
CDR3aa: CASSYSWTGTLNTEAFF
CDR3nt: TGTGCCAGCAGTTACTCATGGACAGGGACTCTGAACACTGAAGCTTTCTTT

abundance: -
v_gene: TRBV12-3/TRBV12-4
d_gene: -
j_gene: TRBJ1-2
CDR3aa: CASSSLRDGYTF
CDR3nt: TGTGCCAGCAGCTCCCTACGGGACGGCTACACCTTC

abundance: -
v_gene: TRBV11-1
d_gene: TRBD2
j_gene: TRBJ2-2
CDR3aa: CASSLAGTSTRGVNTGELFF
CDR3nt: TGTGCCAGCAGCTTAGCCGGGACTAGCACACGCGGGGTGAACACCGGGGAGCTGTTTTTT

abundance: once
v_gene: TRBV15
d_gene: -
j_gene: TRBJ2-1
CDR3aa: CATKGGGDNEQFF
CDR3nt: TGTGCCACTAAGGGTGGAGGCGACAATGAGCAGTTCTTC

abundance: -
v_gene: TRBV7-2
d_gene: -
j_gene: TRBJ1-2
CDR3aa: CASSPGQPLYGYTF
CDR3nt: TGTGCCAGCAGCCCAGGACAGCCTCTATACGGCTACACCTTC

abundance: -
v_gene: TRBV5-1
d_gene: -
j_gene: TRBJ2-3
CDR3aa: CASDSDGDSGNTQYF
CDR3nt: TGCGCCAGCGATTCGGACGGGGATTCCGGGAATACGCAGTATTTT

abundance: -
v_gene: TRBV15
d_gene: -
j_gene: TRBJ2-7
CDR3aa: CATSITRYEQYF
CDR3nt: TGTGCCACCAGCATAACCCGTTACGAGCAGTACTTC

abundance: -
v_gene: TRBV3-1
d_gene: -
j_gene: TRBJ1-2
CDR3aa: CASSHRLGTGSYGYTF
CDR3nt: TGTGCCAGCAGCCACCGACTGGGAACAGGATCCTATGGCTACACCTTC

abundance: once
v_gene: TRBV20-1
d_gene: -
j_gene: TRBJ2-5
CDR3aa: CSARSWTAISQYF
CDR3nt: TGCAGTGCCCGTAGTTGGACAGCCATATCCCAGTACTTC

abundance: -
v_gene: TRBV29-1
d_gene: TRBD1
j_gene: TRBJ1-2
CDR3aa: CSVTQDRGYGYTF
CDR3nt: TGCAGCGTTACCCAAGACAGGGGCTATGGCTACACCTTC

abundance: -
v_gene: TRBV3-1
d_gene: TRBD1
j_gene: TRBJ2-3
CDR3aa: CASSLRTGAGTDTQYF
CDR3nt: TGTGCCAGCAGCCTCAGGACAGGGGCGGGCACAGATACGCAGTATTTT

abundance: -
v_gene: TRBV27
d_gene: -
j_gene: TRBJ2-3
CDR3aa: CASSLFRRVTDTQYF
CDR3nt: TGTGCCAGCAGTTTATTCAGACGGGTCACAGATACGCAGTATTTT

abundance: -
v_gene: TRBV6-5
d_gene: TRBD2
j_gene: TRBJ2-7
CDR3aa: CASSYLAGGEQYF
CDR3nt: TGTGCCAGCAGTTATCTAGCGGGAGGCGAGCAGTACTTC

abundance: -
v_gene: TRBV20-1
d_gene: TRBD1
j_gene: TRBJ1-5
CDR3aa: CSATTGGVQPQHF
CDR3nt: TGCAGTGCTACTACAGGGGGCGTTCAGCCCCAGCATTTT

abundance: -
v_gene: TRBV12-3/TRBV12-4
d_gene: TRBD2
j_gene: TRBJ2-1
CDR3aa: CASSFSTSGSYNEQFF
CDR3nt: TGTGCCAGCAGTTTTAGTACTAGCGGGTCCTACAATGAGCAGTTCTTC

abundance: -
v_gene: TRBV28
d_gene: TRBD1
j_gene: TRBJ2-7
CDR3aa: CASRHRDSNSYEQYF
CDR3nt: TGTGCCAGCAGACACCGGGACAGCAACTCCTACGAGCAGTACTTC

abundance: -
v_gene: TRBV20-1
d_gene: TRBD2
j_gene: TRBJ2-7
CDR3aa: CSAKSGRDYEQYF
CDR3nt: TGCAGTGCAAAGAGCGGGAGGGACTACGAGCAGTACTTC

abundance: -
v_gene: TRBV7-2
d_gene: -
j_gene: TRBJ2-5
CDR3aa: CASSLRARLGMETQYF
CDR3nt: TGTGCCAGCAGCCTCCGGGCGAGGTTGGGGATGGAGACCCAGTACTTC

abundance: -
v_gene: TRBV15
d_gene: TRBD2
j_gene: TRBJ2-3
CDR3aa: CATSYQRLAASTDTQYF
CDR3nt: TGTGCCACCAGCTACCAAAGACTAGCGGCTAGCACAGATACGCAGTATTTT

abundance: -
v_gene: TRBV30
d_gene: TRBD1
j_gene: TRBJ1-3
CDR3aa: CAWQGTGGNTIYF
CDR3nt: TGTGCCTGGCAGGGGACAGGGGGAAACACCATATATTTT

abundance: -
v_gene: TRBV6-2/TRBV6-3
d_gene: -
j_gene: TRBJ2-5
CDR3aa: CASGEQAQETQYF
CDR3nt: TGTGCCAGCGGCGAACAGGCTCAAGAGACCCAGTACTTC

abundance: -
v_gene: TRBV11-2
d_gene: -
j_gene: TRBJ2-7
CDR3aa: CASSQQESKTHF
CDR3nt: TGTGCCAGCAGCCAACAGGAATCAAAAACCCACTTC

abundance: -
v_gene: TRBV27
d_gene: -
j_gene: TRBJ2-1
CDR3aa: CASSSQRNLITYNEQFF
CDR3nt: TGTGCCAGCAGTTCCCAGCGAAACCTAATCACCTACAATGAGCAGTTCTTC

abundance: -
v_gene: TRBV7-9
d_gene: TRBD2
j_gene: TRBJ2-5
CDR3aa: CASSLGRLAAYQETQYF
CDR3nt: TGTGCCAGCAGCTTAGGCCGGCTAGCGGCGTACCAAGAGACCCAGTACTTC

abundance: -
v_gene: TRBV6-1
d_gene: -
j_gene: TRBJ2-7
CDR3aa: CASSGRDSLTYEQYF
CDR3nt: TGTGCCAGCAGTGGTAGGGACTCCTTAACCTACGAGCAGTACTTC

abundance: -
v_gene: TRBV12-3/TRBV12-4
d_gene: TRBD1
j_gene: TRBJ1-2
CDR3aa: CASSTTRDRGNYGYTF
CDR3nt: TGTGCCAGCAGCACCACCCGGGACAGGGGAAACTATGGCTACACCTTC

abundance: -
v_gene: TRBV9
d_gene: TRBD1
j_gene: TRBJ2-7
CDR3aa: CASSARTGAYEQYF
CDR3nt: TGTGCCAGCAGCGCCCGGACAGGGGCCTACGAGCAGTACTTC

abundance: -
v_gene: TRBV24-1
d_gene: TRBD1
j_gene: TRBJ2-1
CDR3aa: CATSDLLTGGNEQFF
CDR3nt: TGTGCCACCAGTGACCTCCTGACAGGGGGCAACGAGCAGTTCTTC

abundance: -
v_gene: TRBV5-1
d_gene: TRBD2
j_gene: TRBJ2-3
CDR3aa: CASSLGTSGSLTDTQYF
CDR3nt: TGCGCCAGCAGCCTAGGGACTAGCGGGAGTCTCACAGATACGCAGTATTTT

abundance: -
v_gene: TRBV3-1
d_gene: -
j_gene: TRBJ2-1
CDR3aa: CASSPGPGNEQFF
CDR3nt: TGTGCCAGCAGCCCGGGGCCGGGCAATGAGCAGTTCTTC

abundance: -
v_gene: TRBV11-3
d_gene: TRBD2
j_gene: TRBJ2-1
CDR3aa: CASSNSGTSGSSYNEQFF
CDR3nt: TGTGCCAGCAGCAATTCCGGGACTAGCGGGAGCTCCTACAATGAGCAGTTCTTC

abundance: -
v_gene: TRBV7-8
d_gene: -
j_gene: TRBJ2-7
CDR3aa: CASSLMGQPLSEQYF
CDR3nt: TGTGCCAGCAGCTTAATGGGTCAGCCTTTAAGCGAGCAGTACTTC

abundance: -
v_gene: TRBV29-1
d_gene: -
j_gene: TRBJ2-7
CDR3aa: CSAGQALLQEQYF
CDR3nt: TGCAGCGCGGGCCAGGCCCTTTTGCAGGAGCAGTACTTC

abundance: -
v_gene: TRBV9
d_gene: -
j_gene: TRBJ2-7
CDR3aa: CASSLGLYNPEQYF
CDR3nt: TGTGCCAGCAGCTTGGGACTCTACAATCCCGAGCAGTACTTC

abundance: -
v_gene: TRBV19
d_gene: -
j_gene: TRBJ1-2
CDR3aa: CASSSRAAYGYTF
CDR3nt: TGTGCCAGTAGTTCGAGGGCTGCCTATGGCTACACCTTC

abundance: -
v_gene: TRBV7-3
d_gene: -
j_gene: TRBJ2-7
CDR3aa: CASSRGGGSSYEQYF
CDR3nt: TGTGCCAGCAGCCGAGGAGGGGGAAGCTCCTACGAGCAGTACTTC

abundance: -
v_gene: TRBV6-5
d_gene: -
j_gene: TRBJ1-1
CDR3aa: CASSHGGSEAFF
CDR3nt: TGTGCCAGCAGCCACGGGGGGAGTGAAGCTTTCTTT

abundance: -
v_gene: TRBV3-1
d_gene: -
j_gene: TRBJ2-3
CDR3aa: CASSRAESDTQYF
CDR3nt: TGTGCCAGCAGCCGTGCGGAGTCGGATACGCAGTATTTT

abundance: -
v_gene: TRBV3-1
d_gene: TRBD2
j_gene: TRBJ2-5
CDR3aa: CASSHGTSGRTETQYF
CDR3nt: TGTGCCAGCAGTCATGGGACTAGCGGGAGAACGGAGACCCAGTACTTC

abundance: -
v_gene: TRBV28
d_gene: -
j_gene: TRBJ1-5
CDR3aa: CASRAGSNRNQPQHF
CDR3nt: TGTGCCAGCAGGGCAGGGAGTAATCGGAATCAGCCCCAGCATTTT

abundance: -
v_gene: TRBV11-2
d_gene: -
j_gene: TRBJ2-2
CDR3aa: CASSSRPAYTGELFF
CDR3nt: TGTGCCAGCAGCTCGCGGCCGGCCTACACCGGGGAGCTGTTTTTT

abundance: -
v_gene: TRBV20-1
d_gene: -
j_gene: TRBJ2-1
CDR3aa: CSASGAVYNEQFF
CDR3nt: TGCAGTGCTAGTGGTGCAGTTTACAATGAGCAGTTCTTC

abundance: -
v_gene: TRBV29-1
d_gene: TRBD2
j_gene: TRBJ2-2
CDR3aa: CSVVSLAANTGELFF
CDR3nt: TGCAGCGTTGTCTCTCTAGCGGCGAACACCGGGGAGCTGTTTTTT